This is a list of T cell receptor beta chains from one sample in a study of blood T cell repertoires in COVID-19. Generated by immunoSEQ multiplex PCR, the TCRdb table keeps only in-frame clones and is missing some. The sample includes fewer than 180,000 clones, just over 85% of them seen just once. Sequenced: peripheral blood. The source is a man aged 70 or older with acute or convalescent COVID-19. Both conserved end residues are part of each CDR3. A D gene is named only where the DNA matches it firmly. A row's size may be missing; if present it is once, few, many or a size class.

V: TRBV7-3; J: TRBJ2-3; size: -; D: -; DNA: TGTGCCAGCAGCTGGGGACTCCCGGGCACAGATACGCAGTATTTT; CDR3: CASSWGLPGTDTQYF
V: TRBV7-2; J: TRBJ2-3; size: -; D: TRBD2; DNA: TGTGCCAGCAGCTTAGTTGTTAGCGGGCGAGATACGCAGTATTTT; CDR3: CASSLVVSGRDTQYF
V: TRBV7-2; J: TRBJ1-6; size: -; D: -; DNA: TGTGCCAGCAGCCGGAGGGACTCACCCCTCCACTTT; CDR3: CASSRRDSPLHF
V: TRBV3-1/TRBV3-2; J: TRBJ2-1; size: -; D: -; DNA: TGTGCCAGCAGCCAAGATTTCACTAGCCCCTACAATGAGCAGTTCTTC; CDR3: CASSQDFTSPYNEQFF
V: TRBV19; J: TRBJ2-1; size: once; D: -; DNA: TGTGCCAGTAGTACGAAAGCGCCCCTCTCCTACAATGAGCAGTTCTTC; CDR3: CASSTKAPLSYNEQFF
V: TRBV29-1; J: TRBJ1-3; size: once; D: -; DNA: TGCAGCGTTGAAGATCTGGAGGGTCCCTCTGGAAACACCATATATTTT; CDR3: CSVEDLEGPSGNTIYF
V: TRBV19; J: TRBJ1-2; size: -; D: TRBD1; DNA: TGTGCCAGTACCGGACAGGGGAACTATGGCTACACCTTC; CDR3: CASTGQGNYGYTF
V: TRBV27; J: TRBJ1-2; size: -; D: -; DNA: TGTGCCAGCAGTCCCCGGACAAACTATGGCTACACCTTC; CDR3: CASSPRTNYGYTF
V: TRBV28; J: TRBJ2-7; size: -; D: -; DNA: TGTGCCAGCAGTTTCGTACCGTTAGTTACCTACGAGCAGTACTTC; CDR3: CASSFVPLVTYEQYF
V: TRBV29-1; J: TRBJ1-1; size: -; D: TRBD1; DNA: TGCAGCGTCCAACAGGGGGCCAACACTGAAGCTTTCTTT; CDR3: CSVQQGANTEAFF
V: TRBV14; J: TRBJ1-2; size: -; D: -; DNA: TGTGCCAGCAGCCAAGATCGGAGGAGGCCCTATGGCTACACCTTC; CDR3: CASSQDRRRPYGYTF
V: TRBV12-5; J: TRBJ1-2; size: -; D: TRBD1; DNA: TGTGCTAGTGGCTCCGGGACAGGGGGCGGTGGCTACACCTTC; CDR3: CASGSGTGGGGYTF
V: TRBV7-9; J: TRBJ2-3; size: few; D: TRBD2; DNA: TGTGCCAGCAGTTCTAGCGGGAGGGGCGATACGCAGTATTTT; CDR3: CASSSSGRGDTQYF
V: TRBV9; J: TRBJ2-2; size: -; D: -; DNA: TGTGCCAGCAGCGTATCTACAGGCCTCGTCGGGGAGCTGTTTTTT; CDR3: CASSVSTGLVGELFF
V: TRBV19; J: TRBJ2-5; size: -; D: -; DNA: TGTGCCACCCAGGGGCGAGAGACCCAGTACTTC; CDR3: CATQGRETQYF
V: TRBV19; J: TRBJ1-1; size: -; D: TRBD1; DNA: TGTGCCAGTAGTATAGGACAGGGGCTCACTGAAGCTTTCTTT; CDR3: CASSIGQGLTEAFF
V: TRBV29-1; J: TRBJ2-3; size: -; D: TRBD2; DNA: TGCAGCGCGCTAGCGGGAAGCACAGATACGCAGTATTTT; CDR3: CSALAGSTDTQYF
V: TRBV3-1/TRBV3-2; J: TRBJ2-5; size: -; D: TRBD2; DNA: TGTGCCAGCAGCCTGGGACTAGGCGAGACCCAGTACTTC; CDR3: CASSLGLGETQYF
V: TRBV28; J: TRBJ1-2; size: -; D: TRBD1; DNA: TGTGCCAGCAGTTCCGGGACAGCGGGCTATGGCTACACCTTC; CDR3: CASSSGTAGYGYTF
V: TRBV5-1; J: TRBJ2-7; size: -; D: -; DNA: TGCGCCAGCAGCTTGTCAGGCCCTCACTCCTACGAGCAGTACTTC; CDR3: CASSLSGPHSYEQYF
V: TRBV18; J: TRBJ1-1; size: few; D: TRBD1; DNA: TGTGCCAGCTCAACCAGGGGGAGAGAGGGCACTGAAGCTTTCTTT; CDR3: CASSTRGREGTEAFF
V: TRBV5-4; J: TRBJ2-7; size: -; D: -; DNA: TGTGCCAGCAGCTCGAGCGGAGCCCCCCTTAACGAGCAGTACTTC; CDR3: CASSSSGAPLNEQYF
V: TRBV28; J: TRBJ1-1; size: -; D: -; DNA: TGTGCCAGCAGTCCCCTTGGGACACCCTCGGGCACTGAAGCTTTCTTT; CDR3: CASSPLGTPSGTEAFF
V: TRBV9; J: TRBJ1-1; size: -; D: -; DNA: TGTGCCAGCAGCGATCCGACAGGCCTGAACACTGAAGCTTTCTTT; CDR3: CASSDPTGLNTEAFF
V: TRBV6-6; J: TRBJ2-5; size: -; D: TRBD1; DNA: TGTGCCAGCAGTTGGGGACAGGGACTCCAAGAGACCCAGTACTTC; CDR3: CASSWGQGLQETQYF
V: TRBV19; J: TRBJ2-1; size: -; D: TRBD2; DNA: TGTGCCAGTAGCTCGGAGGGGAGGGGGCAGTTCTTC; CDR3: CASSSEGRGQFF
V: TRBV7-9; J: TRBJ2-7; size: few; D: TRBD2; DNA: TGTGCCAGCAGTCGGACTAGCGGGAGCTACGAGCAGTACTTC; CDR3: CASSRTSGSYEQYF
V: TRBV14; J: TRBJ2-2; size: -; D: -; DNA: TGTGCCAGCAGCCAAGGACAGGCGAACACCGGGGAGCTGTTTTTT; CDR3: CASSQGQANTGELFF
V: TRBV28; J: TRBJ2-1; size: -; D: TRBD1; DNA: TGTGCCAGCAGTCGCCGGGACAGCCCCTACAATGAGCAGTTCTTC; CDR3: CASSRRDSPYNEQFF
V: TRBV28; J: TRBJ2-5; size: -; D: -; DNA: TGTGCCAGCAGTTTAGGGGGGGCTGGAGAGACCCAGTACTTC; CDR3: CASSLGGAGETQYF
V: TRBV19; J: TRBJ2-2; size: -; D: -; DNA: TGTGCCAGTAGTATCTTTGGACAGCTGAACACCGGGGAGCTGTTTTTT; CDR3: CASSIFGQLNTGELFF
V: TRBV10-3; J: TRBJ2-2; size: -; D: TRBD2; DNA: TGTGCCATCGGGATAGCGGGAGACACCGGGGAGCTGTTTTTT; CDR3: CAIGIAGDTGELFF
V: TRBV5-8; J: TRBJ2-2; size: -; D: TRBD2; DNA: TGTGCCAGCAGCTTGGTGCGGGGGACCGGGGAGCTGTTTTTT; CDR3: CASSLVRGTGELFF
V: TRBV14; J: TRBJ2-6; size: -; D: TRBD2; DNA: TGTGCCAGCAGTCGGGGGGTCCCGCTCGGGGCCAACGTCCTGACTTTC; CDR3: CASSRGVPLGANVLTF
V: TRBV6-2/TRBV6-3; J: TRBJ2-2; size: -; D: TRBD1; DNA: TGTGCCAGCAGTCCATACAGGGGGCCCACCGGGGAGCTGTTTTTT; CDR3: CASSPYRGPTGELFF
V: TRBV11-2; J: TRBJ1-5; size: few; D: TRBD1; DNA: TGTGCCAGCAGCTTAGGACAGGGTAGCAATCAGCCCCAGCATTTT; CDR3: CASSLGQGSNQPQHF
V: TRBV27; J: TRBJ1-3; size: -; D: TRBD1; DNA: TGTGCCAGCAGTTTATCCCAGACAGGGAAAGGAAACACCATATATTTT; CDR3: CASSLSQTGKGNTIYF
V: TRBV20-1; J: TRBJ2-1; size: -; D: -; DNA: TGCAGTGCTTTCACAGACAATGAGCAGTTCTTC; CDR3: CSAFTDNEQFF
V: TRBV19; J: TRBJ2-2; size: -; D: TRBD2; DNA: TGTGCCAGTAGTAAGTTTAGCGGGAGTACCGGGGAGCTGTTTTTT; CDR3: CASSKFSGSTGELFF
V: TRBV28; J: TRBJ1-2; size: -; D: TRBD1; DNA: TGTGCCAGCAGTACCTGGACAGGGGGGGGCTATGGCTACACCTTC; CDR3: CASSTWTGGGYGYTF
V: TRBV19; J: TRBJ2-3; size: -; D: TRBD2; DNA: TGTGCCAGTAGTACGCGGCCTAGCGGGACGAGCACAGATACGCAGTATTTT; CDR3: CASSTRPSGTSTDTQYF
V: TRBV9; J: TRBJ2-3; size: -; D: -; DNA: TGTGCCAGCAGCGGACTAATGCCCCCGCAGTATTTT; CDR3: CASSGLMPPQYF
V: TRBV9; J: TRBJ2-1; size: -; D: -; DNA: TGTGCCAGCAGCCCACATCCTTACAATGAGCAGTTCTTC; CDR3: CASSPHPYNEQFF
V: TRBV2; J: TRBJ1-2; size: -; D: -; DNA: TGTGCCAGCAGTGAAGCTAGAGGGGGTACGGGGACTAACTATGGCTACACCTTC; CDR3: CASSEARGGTGTNYGYTF